A single sample gave rise to the 10 T cell receptor beta chains below, sequenced in a study of Ad26.COV2.S vaccination and SARS-CoV-2 variants (TCRdb year 2021). The treatment or condition label, read with the paper, signifies: over 15 received Ad26.COV2.S at low or high dose, single or two shots; roughly 5 received placebo; per-sample allocation not given. Repertoires of vaccine and placebo recipients were sequenced from samples taken on day 63 after the first injection. The library was produced with the immunoSEQ multiplex PCR assay. This immuneACCESS table, as held by TCRdb, lists in-frame sequences with V and J called but not all clones. Of the missing ones, under half trace to an unresolved V gene in checked studies; the others have no known cause. This sample comprises 300,000 to 350,000 clones, approximately 86% of them detected only once. 2% to 2.5% of the sample is held by the ten biggest clonotypes.

This specimen was peripheral blood, taken in a trial of Ad26.COV2.S vaccine versus placebo. The receptors stem from a person between 18 and 59 years old who received the Ad26.COV2.S COVID-19 vaccine or a placebo.

This clone was seen a few times. This chain links TRBV7-9 with TRBJ1-6, with D hard to call. V was cut by 4 bases and J by 2 bases, with 6 bases left in between. The CDR3 contains 14 residues. Looked up from germline, CDR1 is SEHNR and CDR2 is FQNEAQ (reference sequence). The CDR3 protein is CASSSTAYNSPLHF. In nucleotides, the CDR3 is TGTGCCAGCAGCTCGACGGCCTATAATTCACCCCTCCACTTT.

The J gene is TRBJ2-5, the V gene TRBV23-1; D is perhaps TRBD2 (5 bases). TRBV23-1 is reported as an ORF; its role is uncertain. This CDR3 has 16 residues. With 0 bases removed from V and 2 bases from J, the gap between germline ends came to 13 bases. The CDR3 region has the DNA TGCGCCAGCAGTCAATCGAAGAGGGATAAACAAGAGACCCAGTACTTC. Amino acid sequence: CASSQSKRDKQETQYF.

V gene TRBV27 combines with J gene TRBJ1-2; perhaps TRBD1 as D (6 bases). CDR1 is MNHEY and CDR2 is SMNVEV in the germline V gene (reference sequence). This CDR3 has 14 residues. The V gene lost 3 bases and the J gene lost 8 bases, with 16 bases spanning the gap. The DNA of the CDR3 is TGTGCCAGCAGTTTCCGGGACACCACTGGCGGCTACACCTTC. Its protein product is CASSFRDTTGGYTF.

The chain joins TRBV19 to TRBJ1-5; 9 nucleotides match TRBD1. The CDR3 has 16 amino acids. V lost 5 bases and J lost 4; bases outside the gene matches: 9. Germline CDR1 LNHDA, CDR2 SQIVND (reference sequence). This CDR3 is CASSAIQGAANQPQHF. The CDR3 DNA follows: TGTGCCAGTAGTGCTATACAGGGGGCAGCGAATCAGCCCCAGCATTTT.

This chain uses TRBV19 with TRBJ2-7, with a tentative D call TRBD2 (5 bases). Germline V CDR1 and CDR2: LNHDA, SQIVND (reference sequence). There are 14 residues in the CDR3. V shed 2 bases and J shed 1 base, with 9 bases lying between them. In DNA, the CDR3 is TGTGCCAGTAGTATATCCTCGGGATCCTACGAGCAGTACTTC. It translates to CASSISSGSYEQYF.

This clone was picked up one time. The chain has TRBV6-1 and TRBJ2-5, with unresolved D. The V end lost 2 bases, the J end lost 5 bases, and 15 bases lay between the germline ends. Germline V CDR1 and CDR2: MNHNS, SASEGT. The CDR3 runs 15 residues. Here the CDR3 reads CASSENILLGETQYF. The CDR3 bases are TGTGCCAGCAGTGAAAACATTCTTCTGGGGGAGACCCAGTACTTC.

This clone was seen just once. CDR3 loop: CASSSLQGRSAYEQYF. The DNA for the CDR3 is TGTGCCAGCAGTTCCTTACAGGGAAGGAGCGCCTACGAGCAGTACTTC. The V and J genes are TRBV27 and TRBJ2-7, with D maybe TRBD1 (6 bases). This CDR3 has 16 amino acids. Deletions cut 4 bases from V and 2 bases from J, with 18 bases between. Germline CDR1 MNHEY, CDR2 SMNVEV (reference sequence).

The CDR3 nucleotides are TGTGCCAGCAGCTATGGGACAGGGGAGGGCGGCATTCAGTACTTC. Translated, it gives CASSYGTGEGGIQYF. This chain connects TRBV5-6 to TRBJ2-4, with TRBD1 identical over 10 bases. Germline V gives CDR1 SGHDT, CDR2 YYEEEE. Trimming removed 3 bases from V and 9 bases from J; junction bases left unmatched: 9. The CDR3 has 15 amino acids.

The J gene is TRBJ1-5, the V gene TRBV5-1; 8 bases are a match to TRBD1. The CDR3 is 16 residues long. The trim removed 4 bases at V and 1 base at J, leaving 7 bases unmatched. Germline V CDR1 and CDR2: SGHRS, YFSETQ. In DNA, the CDR3 is TGCGCCAGCAGCCCCGGACAGGGTGGCAGCAATCAGCCCCAGCATTTT. This encodes CASSPGQGGSNQPQHF.

The rearrangement links TRBV10-1 to TRBJ2-7; D is perhaps TRBD1 (6 bases). V was pared by 4 bases and J by 3 bases, with 19 bases between. Germline lookup yields CDR1 WNHNN and CDR2 SYGVQD (reference sequence). This CDR3 has 16 amino acids. CDR3 protein: CASSGSLGRGHYEQYF. The CDR3 DNA sequence: TGCGCCAGCAGTGGAAGTCTGGGTAGGGGACACTACGAGCAGTACTTC.